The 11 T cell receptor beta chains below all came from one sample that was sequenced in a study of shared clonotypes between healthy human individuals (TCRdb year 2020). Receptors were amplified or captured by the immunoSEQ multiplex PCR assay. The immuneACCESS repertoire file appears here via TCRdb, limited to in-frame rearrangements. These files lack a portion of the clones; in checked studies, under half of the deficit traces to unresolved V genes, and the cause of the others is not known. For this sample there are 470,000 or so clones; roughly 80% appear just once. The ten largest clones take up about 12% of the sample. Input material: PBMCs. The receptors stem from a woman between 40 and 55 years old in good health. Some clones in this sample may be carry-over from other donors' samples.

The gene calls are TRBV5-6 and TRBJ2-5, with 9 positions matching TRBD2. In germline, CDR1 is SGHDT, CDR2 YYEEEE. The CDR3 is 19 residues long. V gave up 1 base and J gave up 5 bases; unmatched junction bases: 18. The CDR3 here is CASSLWISGLATGGETQYF. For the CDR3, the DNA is TGTGCCAGCAGCTTGTGGATCTCGGGACTAGCTACCGGAGGGGAGACCCAGTACTTC.

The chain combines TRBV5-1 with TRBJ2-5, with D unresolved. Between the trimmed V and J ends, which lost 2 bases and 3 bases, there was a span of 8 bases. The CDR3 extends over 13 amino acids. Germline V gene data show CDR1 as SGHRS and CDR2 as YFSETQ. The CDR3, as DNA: TGCGCCAGCAGCTTTGAGGCGGAAGAGACCCAGTACTTC. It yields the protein CASSFEAEETQYF.

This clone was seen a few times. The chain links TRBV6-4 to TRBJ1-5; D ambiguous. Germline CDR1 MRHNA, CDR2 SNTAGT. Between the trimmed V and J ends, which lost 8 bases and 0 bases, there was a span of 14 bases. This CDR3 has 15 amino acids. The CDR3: CASPTQGNSNQPQHF. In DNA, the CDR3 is TGTGCCAGCCCGACCCAAGGTAATAGCAATCAGCCCCAGCATTTT.

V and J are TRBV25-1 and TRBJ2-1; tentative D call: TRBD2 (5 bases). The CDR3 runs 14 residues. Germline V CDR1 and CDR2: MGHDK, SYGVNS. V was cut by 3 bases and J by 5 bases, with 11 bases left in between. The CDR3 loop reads CASSDRRFNNEQFF. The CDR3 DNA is TGTGCCAGCAGTGATAGGAGGTTTAACAATGAGCAGTTCTTC.

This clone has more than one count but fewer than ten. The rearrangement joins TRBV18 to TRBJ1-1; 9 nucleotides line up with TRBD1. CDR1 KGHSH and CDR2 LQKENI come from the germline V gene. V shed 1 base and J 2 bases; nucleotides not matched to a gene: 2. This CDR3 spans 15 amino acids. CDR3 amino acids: CASSPRTGENTEAFF. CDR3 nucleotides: TGTGCCAGCTCACCACGGACAGGGGAAAACACTGAAGCTTTCTTT.

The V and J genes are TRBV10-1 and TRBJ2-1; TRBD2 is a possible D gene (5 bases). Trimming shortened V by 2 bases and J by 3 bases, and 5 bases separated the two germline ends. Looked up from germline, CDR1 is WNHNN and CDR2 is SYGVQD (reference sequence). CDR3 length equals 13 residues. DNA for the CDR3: TGCGCCAGCAGTGAGGGACTCTACAATGAGCAGTTCTTC. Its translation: CASSEGLYNEQFF.

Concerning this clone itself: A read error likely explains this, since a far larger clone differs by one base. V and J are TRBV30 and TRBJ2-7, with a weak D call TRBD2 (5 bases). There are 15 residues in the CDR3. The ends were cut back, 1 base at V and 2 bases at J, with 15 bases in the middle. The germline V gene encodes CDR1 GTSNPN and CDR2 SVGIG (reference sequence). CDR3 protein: CAWSGQVGVAYEQYF. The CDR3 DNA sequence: TGTGCCTGGAGTGGTCAGGTGGGAGTTGCCTACGAGCAGTACTTC.

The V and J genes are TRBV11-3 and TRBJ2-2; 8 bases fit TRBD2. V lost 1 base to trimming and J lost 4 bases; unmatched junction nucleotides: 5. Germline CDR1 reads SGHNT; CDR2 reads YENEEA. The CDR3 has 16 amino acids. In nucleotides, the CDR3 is TGTGCCAGCAGCTTAGTACCTGCGGGGGGCACCGGGGAGCTGTTTTTT. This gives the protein CASSLVPAGGTGELFF.

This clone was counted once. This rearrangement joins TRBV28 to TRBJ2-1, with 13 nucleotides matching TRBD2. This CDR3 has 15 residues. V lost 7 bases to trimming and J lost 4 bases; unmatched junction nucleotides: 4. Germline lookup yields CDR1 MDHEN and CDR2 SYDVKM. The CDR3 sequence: CASTKLAGGYNEQFF. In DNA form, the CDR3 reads TGTGCCAGCACCAAACTAGCGGGAGGGTACAATGAGCAGTTCTTC.

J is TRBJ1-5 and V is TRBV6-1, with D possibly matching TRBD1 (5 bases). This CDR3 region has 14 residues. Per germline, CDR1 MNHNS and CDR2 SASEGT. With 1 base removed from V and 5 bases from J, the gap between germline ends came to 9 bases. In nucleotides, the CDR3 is TGTGCCAGCAGTGAAGGGACACCCTATCAGCCCCAGCATTTT. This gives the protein CASSEGTPYQPQHF.

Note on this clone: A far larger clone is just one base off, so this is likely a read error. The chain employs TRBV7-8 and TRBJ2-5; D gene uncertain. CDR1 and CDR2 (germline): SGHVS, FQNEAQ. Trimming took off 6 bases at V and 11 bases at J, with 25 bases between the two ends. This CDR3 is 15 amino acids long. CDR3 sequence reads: CASSFLRYSPYGQYF. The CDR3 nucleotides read TGTGCCAGCAGTTTCCTCCGCTACTCACCCTACGGGCAGTACTTC.